This T cell receptor (beta chain) originates from a study of OX40 agonist ivuxolimab in advanced cancers. At the level of the study: Enrollees could have had prior anti-PD-1, anti-PD-L1 or anti-CTLA-4 therapy, which approximately 38% had received. Study results and limitations: Clones of CD4+ and CD8+ blood T cells grew by week 6 at doses of 0.1 to 3.0 mg/kg.

V lost 5 bases to trimming and J lost 7 bases, with 18 bases between them. Germline CDR1 is MDHEN and CDR2 is SYDVKM. The CDR3 is 15 residues long. Worth noting for this clone: Its antigen is still unknown.

Here immunoSEQ multiplex PCR was the method, and the copy in TCRdb shows in-frame clones only, minus some. The sample shows more than 65,000 clones, 70% to 90% of them seen only once. The specimen was CD4+ or CD8+ T cells sorted from blood, collected in a trial of the OX40 agonist ivuxolimab. The rearrangement links TRBV28 to TRBJ2-1; D is uncertain. This sequence originates from an adult with an advanced solid tumor such as melanoma, head and neck, liver or kidney cancer. CDR3 loop: CASSPPGGMLNEQFF. The CDR3 nucleotides read TGTGCCAGCAGTCCCCCCGGTGGGATGTTGAATGAGCAGTTCTTC.